What follows describes a single T cell receptor beta chain. As processed by the authors: Amplification from reference gene primers served as the basis for estimated nucleated cell counts. Some clones are missing from TCRdb's copy, which holds only in-frame ones; the method was immunoSEQ multiplex PCR. For V, J and clone size, that table is used; D and trimming come from the DNA. Of hundreds of thousands of clones in the sample, about 90% are singletons; the top ten hold about 2.2%. These data originate in a study of blood T cell repertoires in COVID-19. As for the study in general: Acute-phase and convalescent COVID-19 samples originated in the United States, Italy and Spain. Sources were T cells, B-cell-depleted T cells, or PBMCs; the material itself was cDNA or gDNA.

Trimming took off 2 bases at V and 7 bases at J, with 15 bases between the two ends. Germline assignment: CDR1 MNHEY and CDR2 SVGEGT. This CDR3 spans 15 amino acids. The source material was peripheral blood. This clonotype originated in a woman aged 25 to 39 who had recovered from COVID-19. The chain links TRBV6-2 or TRBV6-3 to TRBJ2-1; a possible D gene is TRBD2 (5 bases). CDR3 in amino acids: CASSYPGGVRNEQFF. The CDR3 DNA sequence: TGTGCCAGCAGTTACCCCGGAGGAGTTAGAAATGAGCAGTTCTTC.